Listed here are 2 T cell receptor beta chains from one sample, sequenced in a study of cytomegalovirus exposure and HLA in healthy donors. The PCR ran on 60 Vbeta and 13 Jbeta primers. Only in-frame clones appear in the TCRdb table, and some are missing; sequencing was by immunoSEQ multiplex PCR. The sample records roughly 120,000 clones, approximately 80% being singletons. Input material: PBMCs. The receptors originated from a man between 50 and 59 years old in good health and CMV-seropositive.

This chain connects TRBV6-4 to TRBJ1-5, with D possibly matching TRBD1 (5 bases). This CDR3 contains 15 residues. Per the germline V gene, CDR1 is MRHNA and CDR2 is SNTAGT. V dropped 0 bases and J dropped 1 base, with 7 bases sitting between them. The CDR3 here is CASSDSGQSNQPQHF. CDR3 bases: TGTGCCAGCAGTGACTCGGGGCAGAGCAATCAGCCCCAGCATTTT.

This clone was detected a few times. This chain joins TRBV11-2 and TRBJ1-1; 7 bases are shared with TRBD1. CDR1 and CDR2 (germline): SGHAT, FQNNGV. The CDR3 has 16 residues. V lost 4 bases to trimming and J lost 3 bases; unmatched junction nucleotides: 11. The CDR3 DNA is TGTGCCAGCAGCTCCAGCGGAGGGGGCGCGGACACTGAAGCTTTCTTT. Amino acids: CASSSSGGGADTEAFF.